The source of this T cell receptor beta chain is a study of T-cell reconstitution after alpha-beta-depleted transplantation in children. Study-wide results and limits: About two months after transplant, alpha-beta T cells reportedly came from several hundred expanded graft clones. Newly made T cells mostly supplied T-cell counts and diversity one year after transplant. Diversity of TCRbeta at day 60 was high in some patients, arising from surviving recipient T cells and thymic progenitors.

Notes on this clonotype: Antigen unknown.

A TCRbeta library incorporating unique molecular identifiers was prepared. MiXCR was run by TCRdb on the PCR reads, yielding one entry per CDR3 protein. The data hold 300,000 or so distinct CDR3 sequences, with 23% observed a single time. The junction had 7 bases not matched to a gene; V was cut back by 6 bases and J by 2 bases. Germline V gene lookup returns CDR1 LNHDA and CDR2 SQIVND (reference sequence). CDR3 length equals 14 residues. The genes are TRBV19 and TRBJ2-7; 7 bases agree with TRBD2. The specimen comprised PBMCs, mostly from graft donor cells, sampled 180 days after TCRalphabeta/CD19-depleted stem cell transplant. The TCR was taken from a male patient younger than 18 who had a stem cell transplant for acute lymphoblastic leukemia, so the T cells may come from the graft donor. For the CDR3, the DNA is TGTGCCAGTAGGGGGAGGGGAGAGACCTACGAGCAGTACTTC. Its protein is CASRGRGETYEQYF.